The clone carrying this TCR beta chain was detected ten times or more. The sample is drawn from a study of regulatory T cells in long-lasting Graves disease. Study-wide context: The study enrolled newly diagnosed Graves' patients on antithyroid drugs under 3 months.

Researchers made TCR beta libraries by using iRepertoire HTBI primers and running Arm-PCR on CDR3 regions. TCRdb passed the multiplex PCR reads through MiXCR, listing each CDR3 protein once. The table shows hundreds of thousands of distinct CDR3 sequences, with over 15% occurring only once. Germline CDR1 and CDR2: SGHRS and YFSETQ. V trimming: 4 bases; J trimming: 5 bases; junction bases outside the gene matches: 7. The CDR3 is 14 amino acids. Noted time point: newly diagnosed GD, antithyroid drugs for less than 3 months. Making the TCR library involved RNA that had been extracted from PBMCs. Material: peripheral blood mononuclear cells (PBMCs), obtained at new diagnosis, from a patient treated with antithyroid drugs. V gene TRBV5-1 combines with J gene TRBJ2-3; TRBD1 aligns across 7 bases. The TCR sequence derives from a female donor with Graves disease. The CDR3 spells CASSPTGLGDTQYF. CDR3 nucleotides: TGCGCCAGCAGCCCGACAGGGCTGGGAGATACGCAGTATTTT.